This section outlines one T cell receptor beta chain sequence together with its context. Its antigen is unidentified. Given a much more abundant clone one base away, this may be a read error. Unique molecular identifiers featured in each of the TCR beta cDNA libraries. Via MiXCR, TCRdb re-called the PCR reads, giving one row per CDR3 protein. The profile shows under 200,000 distinct CDR3 sequences, 29% of them singletons. The record originates from a study of post-analysis software for immune sequencing data. Study at large: Patients had relapsing-remitting, secondary progressive or progressive-relapsing multiple sclerosis; some lacked subtype.

Study-wide results and limits: A few TRBV segments (TRBV5-6, TRBV5-1 and TRBV20-1 among them) occurred more frequently in patients than in controls.

This CDR3 region has 15 residues. Trimming cost V 3 bases and J 0 bases; bases outside gene matches: 4. Germline-derived CDR1 and CDR2 are SGHRS and YFSETQ. The V call is TRBV5-1, the J call TRBJ2-5; the match to TRBD1 covers 8 bases. The receptor's source is a girl aged 2-17 years with multiple sclerosis. The sequencing input was blood. The CDR3 spells CASSSLGQDQETQYF. The CDR3 DNA sequence: TGCGCCAGCAGCTCTTTGGGACAGGACCAAGAGACCCAGTACTTC.